This TCR beta chain was sequenced during a study of CD8 T cell repertoires and HIV-1 epitope variants. Study as a whole: Each of Twenty-five Gag and Nef epitope peptides stimulated a separate culture. Control wells had CMV/EBV/flu peptides, negative Ebola AY9, or no peptide. An uncultured baseline aliquot held 1M T cells.

A few counts support this clone. What it binds is not known. Method: immunoSEQ multiplex PCR; TCRdb's copy keeps in-frame clones and lacks some. Among about 5,600 clones listed, 50% to 75% were seen once. Germline V gene lookup returns CDR1 SNHLY and CDR2 FYNNEI. Trimming took 2 bases from V and 7 from J; bases not matched to a gene: 13. This CDR3 region has 17 residues. Material: cultured CD8+ T cells derived from PBMCs. This receptor was taken from a male donor with HIV. The chain combines TRBV2 with TRBJ2-1; 8 bases map to TRBD1. The CDR3 nucleotides are TGTGCCAGCAGTGAACCCAAGGACAGGGTGGTTGGGAATGAGCAGTTCTTC. Protein sequence: CASSEPKDRVVGNEQFF. Together with reference TRBV2 and TRBJ2-1, the CDR3 gives the full variable domain: EPEVTQTPSHQVTQMGQEVILRCVPISNHLYFYWYRQILGQKVEFLVSFYNNEISEKSEIFDDQFSVERPDGSNFTLKIRSTKLEDSAMYFCASSEPKDRVVGNEQFFGPGTRLTVL.